Shown below are 29 T cell receptor beta chains from a single sample sequenced in a study of CD8+CD57+ T cells in acquired aplastic anemia. An expansion of CD8+CD57+ cells by flow cytometry had been shown in patients chosen for sequencing. The TCR beta profiling, which covered VDJ combination and CDR3 sequence, was carried out using genomic DNA as the template. MiXCR, run by TCRdb on the reads, gives a single entry per CDR3 protein. This sample has about 160,000 distinct CDR3 sequences, with roughly half found just once. Sequenced sample: sorted CD4+, CD8+, or CD8+CD57+ T cells (not recorded which) from PBMCs. Receptors were obtained from a human donor with aplastic anemia.

This sequence joins TRBV9 and TRBJ1-5, with D perhaps TRBD1 (5 bases). The V and J ends lost 0 bases and 7 bases respectively, with 11 bases between them. This CDR3 is 14 amino acids long. Germline values: CDR1 SGDLS, CDR2 YYNGEE. The CDR3: CASSVGRGGQPQHF. Written as DNA, the CDR3 is TGTGCCAGCAGCGTAGGGCGGGGGGGACAGCCCCAGCATTTT.

The chain joins TRBV4-2 to TRBJ2-1; TRBD2 aligns across 10 bases. The CDR3 consists of 14 residues. Germline values: CDR1 LGHNA, CDR2 YNFKEQ. Trimming cost V 5 bases and J 8 bases; bases outside gene matches: 6. The CDR3: CASSISGGSDEQFF. In DNA form, the CDR3 reads TGTGCCAGCAGCATTAGCGGGGGGTCCGATGAGCAGTTCTTC.

Points on this clonotype: A much bigger clone sits one base away, suggesting this may be a read error. The chain couples TRBV7-6 to TRBJ2-4, with D tentatively TRBD2 (5 bases). The CDR3 consists of 16 residues. In germline, CDR1 is SGHVS, CDR2 FNYEAQ. CDR3 coding DNA: TGTGCCAGCAGCTTAGAAGGCAGGCTAGCCAAAAACATTCGGTACTTC. It is translated as CASSLEGRLAKNIRYF.

The chain uses TRBV7-9 and TRBJ1-2, with TRBD1 matching 9 bases. The CDR3 sequence is 13 residues long. From germline, CDR1 is SEHNR and CDR2 FQNEAQ (reference sequence). V trimming: 5 bases; J trimming: 4 bases; junction bases outside the gene matches: 2. CDR3 region: CASSMGQGYGYTF. The CDR3 DNA reads TGTGCCAGCAGCATGGGACAGGGCTATGGCTACACCTTC. Combining the CDR3 with reference TRBV7-9 and TRBJ1-2 gives the whole variable domain DTGVSQNPRHKITKRGQNVTFRCDPISEHNRLYWYRQTLGQGPEFLTYFQNEAQLEKSRLLSDRFSAERPKGSFSTLEIQRTEQGDSAMYLCASSMGQGYGYTFGSGTRLTVV.

This clonotype was recorded at least ten times. Because it lacks the conserved phenylalanine or tryptophan at the end, this CDR3 is likely a read error. The DNA is left out, because the CDR3 cannot be placed on it with certainty; the CDR3 is given as TCRdb lists it. The genes are TRBV6-1 and TRBJ2-5; the tabulated D call, TRBD1, remains unverified against the DNA. Germline CDR1 is MNHNS and CDR2 is SASEGT. The CDR3 length equals 11 residues, ends included. CDR3 amino acids: CASSDRDRVLL.

The V call is TRBV6-1, the J call TRBJ2-7, with D unclear. Trimming stripped 8 bases from V and 3 bases from J, with 14 bases between. CDR1 and CDR2 (germline): MNHNS, SASEGT. CDR3 length: 13 amino acids. This CDR3 is CASALSRSYEQYF. CDR3 coding DNA: TGTGCCAGCGCCCTTAGCCGTAGCTACGAGCAGTACTTC.

A remark on this clonotype: One base away lies a much larger clone, so this may be a sequencing read error. This chain joins TRBV9 and TRBJ1-3; possible D gene TRBD1, 5 bases. This CDR3 is 15 amino acids long. In germline, CDR1 is SGDLS, CDR2 YYNGEE. CDR3 region: CSSDGGERSGNTIYF. The CDR3 coding sequence is TGTTCCAGCGACGGGGGGGAACGCTCTGGAAACACCATATATTTT.

In its sample, this clonotype was seen many times. This chain connects TRBV13 to TRBJ1-6; D is undetermined. CDR1 and CDR2 (germline): PRHDT, FYEKMQ (reference sequence). The V end lost 4 bases, the J end lost 7 bases, and 2 bases lay between the germline ends. The CDR3 is 11 amino acids. The CDR3: CASSSNSPLHF. CDR3 in DNA: TGTGCCAGCAGCTCAAATTCACCCCTCCACTTT. Complete variable domain (other parts from reference TRBV13 and TRBJ1-6): AAGVIQSPRHLIKEKRETATLKCYPIPRHDTVYWYQQGPGQDPQFLISFYEKMQSDKGSIPDRFSAQQFSDYHSELNMSSLELGDSALYFCASSSNSPLHFGNGTRLTVT.

In regard to this clonotype: This likely comes from a read error, as the CDR3 has no conserved phenylalanine or tryptophan at its end. No DNA is shown, since the ends of the CDR3 on it are uncertain; the CDR3 is the one TCRdb lists. The gene calls are TRBV30 and TRBJ1-2. The CDR3 length is 13 residues, termini included. Germline V gene sequence: CDR1 GTSNPN, CDR2 SVGIG (reference sequence). CDR3 residues: CAWSVLTAAVPTS.

This clonotype was found many times. The chain recombines TRBV7-9 with TRBJ2-3; TRBD1 or TRBD2 may be the D gene (5 bases each). The CDR3 runs to 15 residues. Germline V gene data show CDR1 as SEHNR and CDR2 as FQNEAQ (reference sequence). The germline V and J ends were trimmed by 2 bases and 2 bases, with 11 bases remaining between them. The CDR3, as DNA: TGTGCCAGCAGCTTAACCGGGGCACACACAGATACGCAGTATTTT. Translation gives CASSLTGAHTDTQYF.

The chain combines TRBV15 with TRBJ2-5; TRBD2 is a possible D gene (5 bases). The V gene lost 3 bases and the J gene lost 5 bases, with 16 bases spanning the gap. This CDR3 has 15 amino acids. The germline V gene has CDR1 LNHNV and CDR2 YYDKDF (reference sequence). The CDR3 DNA is TGTGCCACCAGCAGCTTGGCGGGTAGGCAGGAGACCCAGTACTTC. Its protein is CATSSLAGRQETQYF.

This clonotype was recorded at least ten times. V usage is TRBV15 and J usage is TRBJ2-5; D is perhaps TRBD1 (5 bases). Trimming cost V 4 bases and J 4 bases, with 10 bases left between them. The germline CDR1 and CDR2 sequences are LNHNV and YYDKDF (reference sequence). The CDR3 has 13 amino acids. The CDR3 protein is CATSIRVGETQYF. CDR3 DNA: TGTGCCACCAGCATCAGGGTTGGAGAGACCCAGTACTTC.

The rearrangement uses TRBV7-3 and TRBJ2-1; D might be TRBD1 or TRBD2, each matching 6 bases. The germline V gene encodes CDR1 SGHTA and CDR2 FQGTGA. This CDR3 is 13 amino acids long. Trimming stripped 5 bases from V and 11 bases from J, with 16 bases between. CDR3 bases: TGTGCCAGCAGCCTCACCACGGGGGCTCAGCAGTTCTTC. Amino acid sequence: CASSLTTGAQQFF.

This clonotype has at least ten counts. This sequence joins TRBV12-3 or TRBV12-4 and TRBJ2-7; 8 bases map to TRBD1. The CDR3 extends over 16 amino acids. Losses at the gene ends were 7 bases for V and 3 bases for J; bases not matched to a gene: 14. The CDR3 loop is CASNPRGGTGFYEQYF. The CDR3 DNA reads as TGTGCCAGCAACCCGAGGGGCGGGACAGGATTCTACGAGCAGTACTTC.

Concerning this clonotype itself: A single base separates this from a much larger clone, so it may be a read error. This chain joins TRBV6-2 or TRBV6-3 and TRBJ2-5, with TRBD1 as a possible D gene (6 bases). V dropped 7 bases and J dropped 9 bases, with 18 bases sitting between them. Germline CDR1 MNHEY, CDR2 SVGEGT. CDR3 length: 13 residues. For the CDR3, the DNA is TGTGCCAGCATAGGCCCACCGCACAGGGCCCAGTACTTC. Translating gives CASIGPPHRAQYF.

In DNA form, the CDR3 reads TGTGCCAGCAGCTTAGGGACAGGGGGTACCTACGAGCAGTACTTC. Protein product: CASSLGTGGTYEQYF. The chain links TRBV11-1 to TRBJ2-7; the match to TRBD1 covers 10 bases. Germline V gene data show CDR1 as SGHAT and CDR2 as FQDESV (reference sequence). V lost 1 base, J lost 2 bases, and 2 bases stayed unmatched. The CDR3 runs 15 residues.

This sequence joins TRBV7-2 and TRBJ1-5; D not resolved. V lost 2 bases, J lost 5 bases, and 7 bases lay in between. This CDR3 region has 13 residues. Germline CDR1 SGHTA, CDR2 FQGNSA. CDR3 sequence: CASSLWEDQPQHF. DNA for the CDR3: TGTGCCAGCAGCTTATGGGAAGATCAGCCCCAGCATTTT. Complete variable domain (other parts from reference TRBV7-2 and TRBJ1-5): GAGVSQSPSNKVTEKGKDVELRCDPISGHTALYWYRQSLGQGLEFLIYFQGNSAPDKSGLPSDRFSAERTGGSVSTLTIQRTQQEDSAVYLCASSLWEDQPQHFGDGTRLSIL.

In regard to this clonotype: Because the CDR3 is missing its conserved closing phenylalanine or tryptophan, this is likely a read error. This sequence joins TRBV5-4 and TRBJ2-7; 10 bases match TRBD1. Germline trimming cut 4 bases from V and 6 bases from J; bases unmatched to any gene: 10. Germline lookup yields CDR1 SGHNT and CDR2 YYREEE (reference sequence). The CDR3 runs to 15 residues. The CDR3 reads CASSPSRGQGVEQYL. The DNA of the CDR3 is TGTGCCAGCAGCCCGTCGAGAGGACAGGGGGTCGAGCAGTACCTC.

This clonotype came up a few times. The rearrangement joins TRBV20-1 to TRBJ1-1; 8 positions match TRBD1. J lost 4 bases, V lost 0 bases, and 10 bases had no gene match. The germline V gene has CDR1 DFQATT and CDR2 SNEGSKA (reference sequence). CDR3 size: 16 residues. The CDR3 bases are TGCAGTGCTAGAGATCTCCAGGGGGCGGGTGGCACTGAAGCTTTCTTT. Translating gives CSARDLQGAGGTEAFF.

This chain joins TRBV10-3 and TRBJ2-7; D call uncertain. Trimming took 0 bases from V and 0 from J, leaving 6 bases between them. This CDR3 comprises 14 residues. Germline CDR1 is ENHRY and CDR2 is SYGVKD. CDR3 nucleotides: TGTGCCATCAGTGAGTCCGAAAGCTCCTACGAGCAGTACTTC. Amino acids: CAISESESSYEQYF.

In the case of this clonotype: Possible read error: a much larger clone is one base away. V and J are TRBV7-2 and TRBJ1-1; 7 bases align to TRBD1. CDR1 and CDR2 from the germline V gene are SGHTA and FQGNSA. The CDR3 loop spans 16 amino acids. J gave up 4 bases and V 3 bases, and 11 bases lay outside the gene matches. CDR3 residues: CASSLRKGAKSTEAFF. The CDR3 DNA reads as TGTGCCAGCAGCTTGAGGAAGGGGGCAAAAAGCACTGAAGCTTTCTTT.

Regarding this clonotype: Since a much larger clone is just one base distant, this may be a read error. The gene calls are TRBV10-3 and TRBJ1-2, with D unresolved. Germline V gene sequence: CDR1 ENHRY, CDR2 SYGVKD. The length of the CDR3 is 14 residues. Between the trimmed V and J ends, which lost 10 bases and 4 bases, there was a span of 19 bases. CDR3 protein: CASSPQWRLYGYTF. The DNA for the CDR3 is TGTGCCAGCAGCCCCCAATGGCGGCTCTATGGCTACACCTTC.

The table lists this clonotype with many counts. The rearrangement uses TRBV5-4 and TRBJ2-2; 8 bases line up with TRBD2. Germline CDR1 SGHNT, CDR2 YYREEE (reference sequence). The CDR3 contains 16 residues. J lost 5 bases, V lost 0 bases, and 6 bases had no gene match. The chain's CDR3 is CASSLALAGRTGELFF. The DNA of the CDR3 is TGTGCCAGCAGCTTGGCCTTAGCGGGGCGGACCGGGGAGCTGTTTTTT.

This clonotype has ten or more counts. The CDR3 reads CSASDLNEQFF. The CDR3 DNA follows: TGCAGTGCTAGCGATCTCAATGAGCAGTTCTTC. The J gene is TRBJ2-1, the V gene TRBV20-1; D unresolved. CDR3 length equals 11 residues. The germline CDR1 and CDR2 sequences are DFQATT and SNEGSKA (reference sequence). Trimming removed 3 bases at V and 6 bases at J, with 6 bases between.

This chain links TRBV2 with TRBJ1-6; a weak D match, TRBD1 (6 bases). This CDR3 contains 15 residues. Trimming removed 7 bases from V and 3 bases from J, with 13 bases in between. Germline CDR1 is SNHLY and CDR2 is FYNNEI. CDR3 in amino acids: CASIRTEIYNSPLHF. The CDR3 region has the DNA TGTGCCAGCATCCGGACAGAGATCTATAATTCACCCCTCCACTTT.

This clonotype was seen many times. V and J are TRBV6-1 and TRBJ1-2, with D uncertain. Germline loops: CDR1 MNHNS, CDR2 SASEGT. The CDR3 contains 13 residues. V lost 5 bases, J lost 5 bases, and 12 bases lay in between. The CDR3 nucleotides read TGTGCCAGCAGTCTCGCCACCCTTTATGGCTACACCTTC. It yields the protein CASSLATLYGYTF.

On this clonotype: One end of the junction is discordant with germline, which a read error may explain. The J gene is TRBJ2-5, the V gene TRBV7-7, with D perhaps TRBD1 (7 bases). CDR1 is SSHAT, CDR2 FNYEAQ, per germline (reference sequence). The CDR3 totals 13 residues. CDR3 region: CASSAGQQETQYF. The CDR3 nucleotides are TGTGCTAGCAGCGCGGGACAGCAAGAGACCCAGTACTTC.

This chain connects TRBV25-1 to TRBJ2-3; D not certain. The CDR3 contains 14 residues. The germline gives CDR1 MGHDK, CDR2 SYGVNS. Trimming cost V 0 bases and J 0 bases, with 4 bases left between them. CDR3 bases: TGTGCCAGCAGTGAATATAGAAGCACAGATACGCAGTATTTT. It encodes CASSEYRSTDTQYF.

CDR3 sequence reads: CASSWTEGTF. The CDR3 DNA sequence: TGTGCCAGCAGCTGGACAGAGGGAACCTTC. The chain couples TRBV7-4 to TRBJ1-2; D is perhaps TRBD1 (6 bases). The V end lost 4 bases, the J end lost 14 bases, and 11 bases lay between the germline ends. The CDR3 has 10 amino acids. Per germline, CDR1 SGHVT and CDR2 SQSDAQ.